These 8 T cell receptor beta chains share one sample of origin, sequenced in a study of blood T cell repertoires in COVID-19. Sequencing used immunoSEQ multiplex PCR; TCRdb keeps in-frame clones, though not all of them. The sample lists roughly 250,000 clones; roughly 93% were seen once. Sequencing was carried out using PBMCs or T cells enriched from blood (not recorded which). These receptors originate from a woman aged 40 to 50 with acute COVID-19.

J is TRBJ2-3 and V is TRBV5-1; TRBD1 might be the D (6 bases). In germline, CDR1 is SGHRS, CDR2 YFSETQ. The length of the CDR3 is 14 residues. The ends were cut back, 4 bases at V and 0 bases at J, with 9 bases in the middle. The CDR3 protein is CASSDRRSTDTQYF. As DNA, the CDR3 is TGCGCCAGCAGCGACAGGCGAAGCACAGATACGCAGTATTTT.

The rearrangement joins TRBV21-1 to TRBJ2-1; TRBD2, the table's D call, lacks a check against the DNA. TRBV21-1 is noted as a pseudogene. This CDR3 comprises 15 residues. For the CDR3, the DNA is TGTGCCAGCAGCAATAACCTTCTGGGAGTCAATGAGCAGTTCTTC. Amino acid sequence: CASSNNLLGVNEQFF.

V gene TRBV6-1 combines with J gene TRBJ1-2; TRBD1 is a possible D gene (6 bases). This CDR3 spans 12 amino acids. The V and J ends lost 5 bases and 4 bases respectively, with 8 bases between them. CDR1 and CDR2 (germline): MNHNS, SASEGT. CDR3 loop: CASSSDSYGYTF. For the CDR3, the DNA is TGTGCCAGCAGTTCGGACAGCTATGGCTACACCTTC.

The J gene is TRBJ1-2, the V gene TRBV28; 12 bases agree with TRBD1. Trimming removed 4 bases from V and 2 bases from J; junction bases left unmatched: 2. The CDR3 loop spans 15 amino acids. Germline loops: CDR1 MDHEN, CDR2 SYDVKM. The CDR3 bases are TGTGCCAGCAGTTCCGGGACAGGGGGCAACTATGGCTACACCTTC. Translated, it gives CASSSGTGGNYGYTF.

This sequence joins TRBV28 and TRBJ2-4, with 7 positions matching TRBD2. The CDR3 is 14 residues long. Looked up from germline, CDR1 is MDHEN and CDR2 is SYDVKM. The V gene end was trimmed by 8 bases and the J gene end by 0 bases; junction bases not matched to a gene: 4. The CDR3 reads CASWGGIAKNIQYF. CDR3 nucleotide sequence: TGTGCCAGCTGGGGGGGAATAGCCAAAAACATTCAGTACTTC.

The chain is built from TRBV5-1 and TRBJ2-3; 13 bases are shared with TRBD2. The CDR3 sequence is 15 residues long. Germline trimming cut 2 bases from V and 4 bases from J; bases unmatched to any gene: 1. Germline V CDR1 and CDR2: SGHRS, YFSETQ. For the CDR3, the DNA is TGCGCCAGCAGCTTCACTAGCGGGGGGGCAGATACGCAGTATTTT. Its translation is CASSFTSGGADTQYF.

The genes are TRBV18 and TRBJ2-1, with a weak D call TRBD1 (5 bases). V lost 4 bases, J lost 10 bases, and 14 bases lay in between. This CDR3 is built from 13 residues. The germline gives CDR1 KGHSH, CDR2 LQKENI. The CDR3 region has the DNA TGTGCCAGCTCACGCCAGGGTGCCGGGGAGCAGTTCTTC. Its translation: CASSRQGAGEQFF.

The V call is TRBV7-2, the J call TRBJ2-1; perhaps TRBD2 as D (5 bases). Germline V CDR1 and CDR2: SGHTA, FQGNSA. Trimming took 0 bases from V and 0 from J, leaving 12 bases between them. CDR3 size: 17 residues. CDR3 region: CASSLALVLVSYNEQFF. CDR3 coding DNA: TGTGCCAGCAGCTTAGCGTTGGTACTAGTCTCCTACAATGAGCAGTTCTTC.